This TCR beta chain was sequenced during a study of cytomegalovirus exposure and HLA in healthy donors. Study-level background: The 95 to 150 validation repertoires were produced on the same platform as the roughly 700 repertoires of the first cohort. This was reported in a later analysis. General study results and limits: The authors enumerated 150 to 200 TCR beta chains as linked to cytomegalovirus.

To note about this clone: Its specificity is not known.

Measured with immunoSEQ multiplex PCR; TCRdb has only the in-frame clones, and not every one. Of around 120,000 clones in the sample, more than 85% are singletons; the top ten hold 4% to 5.5%. This CDR3 region has 16 residues. The rearrangement links TRBV21-1 to TRBJ2-1; the table's D gene call, TRBD2, was not cross checked with the DNA. TRBV21-1 is recorded as a pseudogene. The sequenced material came from PBMCs. The sequence derives from a man aged 18 to 35 in good health and CMV-seropositive. In DNA form, the CDR3 reads TGTGCCAGCACCCCACTATTCGGGTACTTGCACAATGAGCAGTTCTTC. Encoded protein: CASTPLFGYLHNEQFF.